A single sample gave rise to the 18 T cell receptor beta chains below, sequenced in a study of T cells in Graves' hyperthyroidism and ophthalmopathy. Researchers took RNA transcripts and amplified the TCR beta CDR3 regions from them. Using the HTBI primer set, a first-round RT-PCR was run on the TCR CDR3. MiXCR was run by TCRdb on the multiplex PCR reads, yielding one entry per CDR3 protein. The sample contains around 240,000 distinct CDR3 sequences, roughly 15% of which appear only once. The sequencing input was blood. The receptors stem from a woman aged 40 to 49 with Graves' hyperthyroidism that later progressed to Graves' ophthalmopathy.

In this sample, this clonotype turned up many times. The rearrangement links TRBV7-3 to TRBJ1-1; possibly TRBD1 for D (6 bases). The germline CDR1 and CDR2 sequences are SGHTA and FQGTGA. Trimming removed 4 bases from V and 3 bases from J, with 12 bases in between. This CDR3 contains 14 residues. DNA of the CDR3: TGTGCCAGCAGCTCAGGGGCTTCGGACACTGAAGCTTTCTTT. This sequence encodes CASSSGASDTEAFF. Using reference TRBV7-3 and TRBJ1-1 for the parts outside the CDR3, the full variable domain is GAGVSQTPSNKVTEKGKYVELRCDPISGHTALYWYRQSLGQGPEFLIYFQGTGAADDSGLPNDRFFAVRPEGSVSTLKIQRTERGDSAVYLCASSSGASDTEAFFGQGTRLTVV.

This clonotype was seen at least ten times. V is TRBV28 and J is TRBJ2-7; TRBD1 agrees at 7 bases. Germline values: CDR1 MDHEN, CDR2 SYDVKM. V dropped 5 bases and J dropped 2; count of bases not matched to a gene: 9. The CDR3 length is 15 residues. CDR3 in DNA: TGTGCCAGCAGTCCCCGGGGACAGATGACCTACGAGCAGTACTTC. This sequence encodes CASSPRGQMTYEQYF.

The sample holds many counts of this clonotype. This chain links TRBV3-1 with TRBJ2-4; 7 nucleotides align to TRBD1. This CDR3 is 15 amino acids long. Germline values: CDR1 LGHDT, CDR2 YNNKEL (reference sequence). V shed 1 base, J shed 3 bases, and the junction held 3 bases outside the gene matches. CDR3 protein: CASSQGSGGKNIQYF. In DNA, the CDR3 is TGTGCCAGCAGCCAAGGGTCAGGGGGCAAAAACATTCAGTACTTC.

This clonotype was recorded many times. The J gene is TRBJ2-7, the V gene TRBV3-1; D ambiguous. V shed 1 base and J shed 4 bases, with 5 bases lying between them. CDR3 length: 12 amino acids. Germline V lookup: CDR1 LGHDT, CDR2 YNNKEL (reference sequence). As DNA, the CDR3 is TGTGCCAGCAGCCAAGCTTCGTACGAGCAGTACTTC. It yields the protein CASSQASYEQYF.

This clonotype was seen many times. This sequence joins TRBV2 and TRBJ2-3, with 10 bases identical to TRBD2. Germline V gene sequence: CDR1 SNHLY, CDR2 FYNNEI. The CDR3 has 15 residues. V dropped 6 bases and J dropped 4; count of bases not matched to a gene: 7. CDR3 residues: CASRVLAGSPDTQYF. CDR3 sequence (DNA): TGTGCCAGCAGGGTACTAGCGGGATCCCCAGATACGCAGTATTTT.

This clonotype was recorded at least ten times. This chain connects TRBV2 to TRBJ1-2; D not resolved. This CDR3 comprises 14 residues. Germline V gives CDR1 SNHLY, CDR2 FYNNEI. The V and J ends lost 6 bases and 7 bases respectively, with 18 bases between them. Here the CDR3 reads CASSWVPGIGGYTF. DNA of the CDR3: TGTGCCAGCAGCTGGGTGCCGGGGATCGGTGGCTACACCTTC.

In its sample, this clonotype was seen many times. This chain links TRBV2 with TRBJ1-2; D remains unclear. The CDR3 contains 11 residues. V lost 8 bases, J lost 6 bases, and 10 bases lay in between. The V gene's germline CDR1 is SNHLY and CDR2 FYNNEI. The CDR3 region has the DNA TGTGCCAGCTACGACGCGGATGGCTACACCTTC. As protein: CASYDADGYTF.

The rearrangement joins TRBV10-3 to TRBJ1-1; D is perhaps TRBD1 (5 bases). The germline CDR1 and CDR2 sequences are ENHRY and SYGVKD. Deletions cut 3 bases from V and 3 bases from J, with 11 bases between. The CDR3 runs 14 residues. The CDR3 protein is CAISEEGDHTEAFF. The CDR3 coding sequence is TGTGCCATCAGTGAAGAAGGGGATCACACTGAAGCTTTCTTT.

This clonotype was detected a few times. V gene TRBV20-1 combines with J gene TRBJ1-1; unclear D gene. The CDR3 runs to 13 residues. Germline V lookup: CDR1 DFQATT, CDR2 SNEGSKA (reference sequence). V shed 5 bases and J shed 1 base, with 11 bases lying between them. The CDR3: CSAPTTGNTEAFF. The CDR3 region has the DNA TGCAGTGCTCCCACCACTGGGAACACTGAAGCTTTCTTT.

This clonotype has ten or more counts. The CDR3 nucleotides are TGTGCCAGCACCCCTCGTTGGGCTAGTGCTAACACCGGGGAGCTGTTTTTT. This encodes CASTPRWASANTGELFF. J is TRBJ2-2 and V is TRBV6-1; D remains unclear. Germline CDR1 and CDR2: MNHNS and SASEGT. This CDR3 has 17 amino acids. The ends were cut back, 7 bases at V and 2 bases at J, with 20 bases in the middle.

This clonotype has just a few counts. This chain connects TRBV28 to TRBJ2-3, with D possibly TRBD2 on 6 matching bases. This CDR3 comprises 14 residues. Germline CDR1 and CDR2: MDHEN and SYDVKM. The ends were cut back, 5 bases at V and 2 bases at J, with 11 bases in the middle. As DNA, the CDR3 is TGTGCCAGCAGTCTACGGGACTTCACAGATACGCAGTATTTT. It encodes CASSLRDFTDTQYF.

This clonotype was found a few times. The chain has TRBV5-1 and TRBJ2-5; tentative D call: TRBD2 (6 bases). The CDR3 spans 16 residues. Trimming took 4 bases from V and 7 from J, leaving 23 bases between them. Germline CDR1 is SGHRS and CDR2 is YFSETQ. The CDR3 DNA reads TGCGCCAGCAGCGCGGGGCAGGTCAGGTCTATGGGGACCCAGTACTTC. This codes for CASSAGQVRSMGTQYF.

In the case of this clonotype: A junction end diverges from the germline sequence, so it may reflect a read error. The chain combines TRBV12-3 or TRBV12-4 with TRBJ2-1; 7 bases match TRBD2. The CDR3 extends over 13 amino acids. The CDR3 sequence: CASSLGGTNEKLF. The CDR3 DNA follows: TGTGCCAGCAGTTTAGGAGGGACTAATGAGAAGCTCTTC.

This clonotype was seen repeatedly, ten times or more. The chain employs TRBV5-5 and TRBJ2-5, with D hard to call. The germline V gene encodes CDR1 SGHKS and CDR2 YYEKEE (reference sequence). The CDR3 sequence is 13 residues long. Deletions cut 6 bases from V and 2 bases from J, with 11 bases between. CDR3: CASKRNVQETQYF. The CDR3 DNA reads TGTGCCAGCAAACGGAACGTGCAAGAGACCCAGTACTTC.

The V call is TRBV6-1, the J call TRBJ2-1, with D unclear. This CDR3 is built from 11 residues. Germline V CDR1 and CDR2: MNHNS, SASEGT. The germline V and J ends were trimmed by 1 base and 9 bases, with 4 bases remaining between them. The CDR3 region has the DNA TGTGCCAGCAGTGAAGTGGGTGAGCAGTTCTTC. Translated, it gives CASSEVGEQFF.

The V gene is TRBV6-9, the J gene TRBJ2-5; D is tentatively TRBD1 or TRBD2 (5 bases each). CDR3 length: 15 residues. Trimming took 4 bases from V and 0 from J, leaving 12 bases between them. CDR1 and CDR2 (germline): MNHGY, SVAAGI. The CDR3 coding sequence is TGTGCCAGCAGTTTATCAGGGACGTACCAAGAGACCCAGTACTTC. Its translation: CASSLSGTYQETQYF.

V gene TRBV27 combines with J gene TRBJ1-5, with 7 bases lining up with TRBD1. Germline loops: CDR1 MNHEY, CDR2 SMNVEV (reference sequence). This CDR3 region has 14 residues. The junction had 8 bases not matched to a gene; V was cut back by 10 bases and J by 2 bases. The CDR3 DNA follows: TGTGCCATCAAAGGGGGCAGGGGCAATCAGCCCCAGCATTTT. It codes for CAIKGGRGNQPQHF.

V usage is TRBV6-1 and J usage is TRBJ1-1, with D unresolved. The CDR3 sequence is 14 residues long. V gave up 5 bases and J gave up 4 bases, with 14 bases separating them. CDR1 and CDR2 from the germline V gene are MNHNS and SASEGT. CDR3 region: CASSRVGTPTEAFF. CDR3 sequence (DNA): TGTGCCAGCAGTAGAGTCGGCACCCCCACTGAAGCTTTCTTT.